The present entry profiles one TCR beta chain with its context. Its antigen remains unknown. These data come from a study of beta chain features in type 1 diabetes. Study results and caveats: Shorter TCRB CDR3s, moderately but significantly so, marked every one of the four CD4+ subsets in Type 1 diabetes patients.

The CDR3 spans 16 residues. Expressed TCRB transcripts were sequenced after all isolated RNA was converted to cDNA. The table came from immunoSEQ multiplex PCR; TCRdb's copy has only in-frame clones and leaves some out. The sample has under 850,000 clones; about an eighth are singletons. This clonotype originated in a man younger than 30 with type 1 diabetes. The chain recombines TRBV21-1 with TRBJ2-7; TRBD2, as called in the table, went unchecked against the DNA. TRBV21-1 is recorded as a pseudogene. Sequencing was done on a sample of naive CD4+ T cells from blood. CDR3 residues: CASSKDGGRQYYEQYF. Written as DNA, the CDR3 is TGTGCCAGCAGCAAAGACGGAGGGCGACAGTACTACGAGCAGTACTTC.